A selection of T cell receptor beta chains follows, all from one sample in a study of T cell repertoires in cytomegalovirus infection. In TCRdb, the reads were re-called with MiXCR into one record per CDR3 protein. This sample has around 180,000 distinct CDR3 sequences, with 28% found just once. The sample was PBMCs. These receptor sequences come from a human donor in good health (CMV status not recorded). Some clones in this sample may be carry-over from other donors' samples. Both conserved end residues are part of each CDR3. Each record gives: CDR3 protein, CDR3 DNA, clone size, V gene, J gene, D gene. A D gene is named only where the DNA matches it firmly. For some rows the clone size is stated as once, few or many, or as a class when expanded; others skip it.

CASSSRGGLAGGFYEQYF,TGTGCCAGCAGCTCTCGGGGGGGACTAGCGGGGGGCTTCTACGAGCAGTACTTC,few,TRBV7-2,TRBJ2-7,TRBD2
CASSKGSLAKNIQYF,TGTGCCAGCAGCAAGGGATCCCTAGCCAAAAACATTCAGTACTTC,many,TRBV7-2,TRBJ2-4,.
CASRGLTSGSYNEQFF,TGTGCCAGCAGGGGTCTGACTAGCGGGTCCTACAATGAGCAGTTCTTC,.,TRBV6-2/TRBV6-3,TRBJ2-1,TRBD2
CASSSEPNTGELFF,TGTGCCAGCAGTTCAGAACCAAACACCGGGGAGCTGTTTTTT,.,TRBV6-6,TRBJ2-2,.
CASSEWAGGFYEQYF,TGTGCCAGCAGTGAATGGGCAGGGGGCTTCTACGAGCAGTACTTC,.,TRBV6-1,TRBJ2-7,TRBD1
CASSLEIGGTYEQYF,TGTGCCAGCAGCTTGGAAATTGGGGGTACGTACGAGCAGTACTTC,.,TRBV5-5,TRBJ2-7,.
CSARGGAATNEKLFF,TGCAGTGCCCGTGGCGGGGCCGCAACTAATGAAAAACTGTTTTTT,.,TRBV20-1,TRBJ1-4,.
CASSSQPGSVSAGELFF,TGTGCCAGCAGCTCTCAGCCGGGCTCCGTTTCAGCCGGGGAGCTGTTTTTT,few,TRBV7-3,TRBJ2-2,.
CASSPGQINEAFF,TGTGCCAGCTCACCAGGGCAGATTAATGAAGCTTTCTTT,.,TRBV18,TRBJ1-1,.
CASFEGRNYGYTF,TGTGCCAGCTTTGAGGGACGGAACTATGGCTACACCTTC,few,TRBV6-6,TRBJ1-2,.
CASSAQGNQPQHF,TGTGCCAGCAGTGCGCAGGGGAATCAGCCCCAGCATTTT,few,TRBV12-3/TRBV12-4,TRBJ1-5,.
CASSATNEKLFF,TGTGCCAGCAGTGCAACTAATGAAAAACTGTTTTTT,.,TRBV2,TRBJ1-4,.
CSAGNRGRWEQFF,TGCAGTGCTGGAAACAGGGGGCGCTGGGAGCAGTTCTTC,.,TRBV20-1,TRBJ2-1,TRBD1
CASSLGRGLADEQFF,TGTGCCAGCAGTCTAGGGAGGGGGCTGGCGGATGAGCAGTTCTTC,many,TRBV12-3/TRBV12-4,TRBJ2-1,.
CASVRRGAGKNIQYF,TGTGCCAGCGTCCGGCGGGGGGCAGGCAAAAACATTCAGTACTTC,.,TRBV6-1,TRBJ2-4,TRBD2
CASSLEATGASPLHF,TGTGCCAGCAGCTTAGAGGCGACAGGGGCTTCACCCCTCCACTTT,few,TRBV7-6,TRBJ1-6,TRBD1
CASSLERDFHNEQFF,TGTGCCAGCAGCTTAGAGAGAGACTTTCACAATGAGCAGTTCTTC,few,TRBV7-6,TRBJ2-1,.
CASSIPGRVNTGEQFF,TGTGCCAGTAGTATCCCAGGCAGGGTCAATACGGGTGAGCAGTTCTTC,once,TRBV19,TRBJ2-1,.
CASSLAAGPVEQYF,TGCGCCAGCAGCTTGGCGGCAGGCCCCGTCGAGCAGTACTTC,.,TRBV5-1,TRBJ2-7,.
CASSIGFGPLSLAGYTF,TGTGCCAGTAGTATAGGCTTCGGTCCTCTCTCGTTGGCTGGCTACACCTTC,.,TRBV19,TRBJ1-2,.
CASSLTGQQPQHF,TGTGCCAGCAGCTTAACAGGACAACAGCCCCAGCATTTT,many,TRBV7-8,TRBJ1-5,.
CSVSIEGLGNTEAFF,TGCAGCGTCTCCATCGAGGGTCTAGGGAACACTGAAGCTTTCTTT,few,TRBV29-1,TRBJ1-1,.
CASSLVEGTPNEQFF,TGTGCCAGCAGCTTAGTCGAGGGAACCCCCAATGAGCAGTTCTTC,.,TRBV7-2,TRBJ2-1,.
CASSQGRGTNQPQHF,TGTGCCAGCAGCCAAGGTAGGGGGACAAATCAGCCCCAGCATTTT,.,TRBV3-1,TRBJ1-5,.
CASSYGLNTGELFF,TGTGCCAGCAGCTACGGTTTAAACACCGGGGAGCTGTTTTTT,.,TRBV11-2,TRBJ2-2,.
CASSPLRPHRASNQPQHF,TGCGCCAGCAGTCCCCTTAGGCCCCACAGGGCAAGCAATCAGCCCCAGCATTTT,.,TRBV23-1,TRBJ1-5,.